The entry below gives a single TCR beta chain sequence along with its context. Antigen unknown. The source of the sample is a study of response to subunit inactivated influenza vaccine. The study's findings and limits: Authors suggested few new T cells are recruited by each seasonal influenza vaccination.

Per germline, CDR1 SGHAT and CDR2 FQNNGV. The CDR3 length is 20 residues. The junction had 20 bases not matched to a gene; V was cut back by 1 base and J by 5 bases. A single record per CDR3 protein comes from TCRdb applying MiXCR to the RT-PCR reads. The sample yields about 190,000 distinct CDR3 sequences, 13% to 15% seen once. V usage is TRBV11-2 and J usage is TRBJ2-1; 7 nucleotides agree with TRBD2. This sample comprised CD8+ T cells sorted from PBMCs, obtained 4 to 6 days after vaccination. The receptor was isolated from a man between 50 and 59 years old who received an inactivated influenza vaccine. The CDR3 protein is CASSLVGAGLGDIRDNEQFF. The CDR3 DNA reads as TGTGCCAGCAGCTTAGTAGGGGCCGGACTAGGGGATATAAGGGACAATGAGCAGTTCTTC.